A single sample is the source of the 18 T cell receptor beta chains below, sequenced in a study of blood T cell repertoires in COVID-19. Using immunoSEQ multiplex PCR, the repertoire was profiled, and TCRdb retains in-frame clones only, with some absent. The data show fewer than 250,000 clones, 90% seen once. Source material: PBMCs or T cells enriched from blood (not recorded which). The receptor set was obtained from a man aged 25 to 40 who had been exposed to COVID-19.

The chain couples TRBV5-4 to TRBJ2-6; D ambiguous. Germline loops: CDR1 SGHNT, CDR2 YYREEE (reference sequence). This CDR3 is 14 amino acids long. Deletions cut 3 bases from V and 0 bases from J, with 4 bases between. CDR3 nucleotide sequence: TGTGCCAGCAGCTCAGACTCTGGGGCCAACGTCCTGACTTTC. As protein: CASSSDSGANVLTF.

The rearrangement joins TRBV5-4 to TRBJ2-5; D gene ambiguous. Germline CDR1 is SGHNT and CDR2 is YYREEE (reference sequence). Trimming removed 0 bases at V and 0 bases at J, with 3 bases between. The CDR3 has 13 residues. Here the CDR3 reads CASSLVDQETQYF. The CDR3 nucleotides read TGTGCCAGCAGCTTGGTCGACCAAGAGACCCAGTACTTC.

The chain carries TRBV5-4 and TRBJ2-1; a weak D match, TRBD2 (7 bases). Germline V gene data show CDR1 as SGHNT and CDR2 as YYREEE (reference sequence). The CDR3 totals 15 residues. V was shortened by 1 base and J by 7 bases, with 15 bases between the two germline ends. CDR3 DNA sequence: TGTGCCAGCAGCTTGTTGAGGGGGGGACCTAATGAGCAGTTCTTC. Residues: CASSLLRGGPNEQFF.

To note about this clone: Different DNA sequences within this sample yield the same CDR3. The genes are TRBV5-1 and TRBJ2-7; D perhaps matches TRBD2 (5 bases). The V gene's germline CDR1 is SGHRS and CDR2 YFSETQ. Trimming left V 2 bases short and J 1 base short, with 7 bases between. The CDR3 extends over 13 amino acids. The CDR3 is CASSLERSYEQYF. The CDR3 region has the DNA TGCGCCAGCAGCTTAGAGCGGTCCTACGAGCAGTACTTC. Together with reference TRBV5-1 and TRBJ2-7, the CDR3 gives the full variable domain: KAGVTQTPRYLIKTRGQQVTLSCSPISGHRSVSWYQQTPGQGLQFLFEYFSETQRNKGNFPGRFSGRQFSNSRSEMNVSTLELGDSALYLCASSLERSYEQYFGPGTRLTVT.

J is TRBJ1-6 and V is TRBV7-2, with D uncertain. V was trimmed by 2 bases and J by 11 bases, leaving 10 bases between them. This CDR3 spans 13 amino acids. Germline V CDR1 and CDR2: SGHTA, FQGNSA. CDR3: CASSLPVRTPLHF. The CDR3 DNA is TGTGCCAGCAGCTTACCCGTCAGGACACCCCTCCACTTT.

V and J are TRBV7-2 and TRBJ2-5, with D unresolved. V was cut by 1 base and J by 2 bases, with 11 bases left in between. Germline V gives CDR1 SGHTA, CDR2 FQGNSA. CDR3 size: 15 residues. CDR3 nucleotide sequence: TGTGCCAGCAGCTTAGTTCCAGGAATTCAAGAGACCCAGTACTTC. Translated, it gives CASSLVPGIQETQYF. Supplemented by reference TRBV7-2 and TRBJ2-5, the full variable domain reads GAGVSQSPSNKVTEKGKDVELRCDPISGHTALYWYRQSLGQGLEFLIYFQGNSAPDKSGLPSDRFSAERTGGSVSTLTIQRTQQEDSAVYLCASSLVPGIQETQYFGPGTRLLVL.

The rearrangement joins TRBV5-1 to TRBJ1-1; 9 bases map to TRBD1. Per the germline V gene, CDR1 is SGHRS and CDR2 is YFSETQ. The ends lost 1 base at V and 5 bases at J; junction bases unmatched: 3. The CDR3 is 14 amino acids. CDR3 DNA: TGCGCCAGCAGCTTGACAGGGGGCCGAACTGAAGCTTTCTTT. It encodes CASSLTGGRTEAFF. Based on the CDR3 plus reference TRBV5-1 and TRBJ1-1, the full variable domain is KAGVTQTPRYLIKTRGQQVTLSCSPISGHRSVSWYQQTPGQGLQFLFEYFSETQRNKGNFPGRFSGRQFSNSRSEMNVSTLELGDSALYLCASSLTGGRTEAFFGQGTRLTVV.

This clone was observed once. This chain connects TRBV30 to TRBJ1-1; the D gene is possibly TRBD1 (5 bases). With 2 bases removed from V and 5 bases from J, the gap between germline ends came to 12 bases. This CDR3 is built from 13 residues. The germline CDR1 and CDR2 sequences are GTSNPN and SVGIG (reference sequence). This CDR3 is CAWSLGGWTEAFF. CDR3 nucleotides: TGTGCCTGGAGTCTGGGGGGTTGGACTGAAGCTTTCTTT.

This rearrangement joins TRBV11-2 to TRBJ2-5; D possibly corresponds to TRBD2 (7 bases). V was pared by 4 bases and J by 2 bases, with 14 bases between. The germline CDR1 and CDR2 sequences are SGHAT and FQNNGV. The CDR3 length is 15 residues. CDR3 nucleotides: TGTGCCAGCAGCTCCCCCCGGGGGGCACAAGAGACCCAGTACTTC. It specifies CASSSPRGAQETQYF. Filled out from reference TRBV11-2 and TRBJ2-5, the complete variable domain reads EAGVAQSPRYKIIEKRQSVAFWCNPISGHATLYWYQQILGQGPKLLIQFQNNGVVDDSQLPKDRFSAERLKGVDSTLKIQPAKLEDSAVYLCASSSPRGAQETQYFGPGTRLLVL.

The J gene is TRBJ2-3, the V gene TRBV19, with D perhaps TRBD1 (7 bases). The CDR3 extends over 15 amino acids. V dropped 1 base and J dropped 0 bases, with 8 bases sitting between them. The germline CDR1 and CDR2 sequences are LNHDA and SQIVND (reference sequence). The CDR3 here is CASSIAGGSTDTQYF. In DNA form, the CDR3 reads TGTGCCAGTAGTATAGCAGGGGGGAGCACAGATACGCAGTATTTT. Based on the CDR3 plus reference TRBV19 and TRBJ2-3, the full variable domain is DGGITQSPKYLFRKEGQNVTLSCEQNLNHDAMYWYRQDPGQGLRLIYYSQIVNDFQKGDIAEGYSVSREKKESFPLTVTSAQKNPTAFYLCASSIAGGSTDTQYFGPGTRLTVL.

The chain joins TRBV4-1 to TRBJ1-5; 7 bases match TRBD1. The CDR3 extends over 14 amino acids. Trimming cost V 5 bases and J 7 bases; bases outside gene matches: 8. CDR1 MGHRA and CDR2 YSYEKL come from the germline V gene. CDR3 residues: CASSAHQGEQPQHF. In nucleotides, the CDR3 is TGCGCCAGCAGCGCTCATCAGGGGGAGCAGCCCCAGCATTTT.

The chain links TRBV18 to TRBJ1-1, with 9 bases matching TRBD1. This CDR3 has 16 residues. The germline V gene has CDR1 KGHSH and CDR2 LQKENI. The trim removed 1 base at V and 1 base at J, leaving 4 bases unmatched. This chain's CDR3 is CASSPRTGATNTEAFF. CDR3 bases: TGTGCCAGCTCACCACGGACAGGGGCCACGAACACTGAAGCTTTCTTT.

The chain employs TRBV12-3 or TRBV12-4 and TRBJ1-2; 7 nucleotides line up with TRBD1. The CDR3 contains 13 residues. V dropped 5 bases and J dropped 7; count of bases not matched to a gene: 7. CDR3 residues: CASSPGDSSGYTF. The CDR3, as DNA: TGTGCCAGCAGTCCAGGGGACAGTTCTGGCTACACCTTC.

The chain combines TRBV2 with TRBJ1-1; 7 bases are shared with TRBD1. Per the germline V gene, CDR1 is SNHLY and CDR2 is FYNNEI. V shed 6 bases and J 3 bases; nucleotides not matched to a gene: 10. This CDR3 spans 15 amino acids. CDR3 amino acids: CASRRRGLGDTEAFF. In nucleotides, the CDR3 is TGTGCCAGCAGAAGGAGGGGGCTCGGAGACACTGAAGCTTTCTTT.

The rearrangement links TRBV11-3 to TRBJ2-3; D might be TRBD2 (7 bases). Germline V CDR1 and CDR2: SGHNT, YENEEA. V lost 6 bases to trimming and J lost 4 bases, with 14 bases between them. CDR3 length: 14 residues. DNA of the CDR3: TGTGCCAGCAGTCGAGGGGGGGTAGCAGATACGCAGTATTTT. Encoded protein: CASSRGGVADTQYF.

The J gene is TRBJ2-3, the V gene TRBV7-6; 7 nucleotides match TRBD1. Germline CDR1 reads SGHVS; CDR2 reads FNYEAQ. V shed 5 bases, J shed 0 bases, and the junction held 8 bases outside the gene matches. The CDR3 has 16 residues. The CDR3 is CASSPLRGQSTDTQYF. The CDR3 region has the DNA TGTGCCAGCAGCCCCTTACGGGGACAGAGCACAGATACGCAGTATTTT.

This chain links TRBV19 with TRBJ1-3; the D is unclear. Germline CDR1 reads LNHDA; CDR2 reads SQIVND (reference sequence). Trimming left V 2 bases short and J 4 bases short, with 18 bases between. The CDR3 length is 17 residues. The CDR3 loop is CASSIRGSALIGNTIYF. Written as DNA, the CDR3 is TGTGCCAGTAGTATAAGAGGATCGGCACTTATCGGAAACACCATATATTTT.

The chain recombines TRBV5-4 with TRBJ1-1, with a weak D call TRBD1 (6 bases). The CDR3 runs to 14 residues. Between the trimmed V and J ends, which lost 4 bases and 6 bases, there was a span of 16 bases. Germline assignment: CDR1 SGHNT and CDR2 YYREEE (reference sequence). The CDR3 DNA reads as TGTGCCAGCAGCGTAACAGGGAGGGTGCCTGAAGCTTTCTTT. Protein: CASSVTGRVPEAFF. The full variable domain, in which reference TRBV5-4 and TRBJ1-1 provide the parts outside the CDR3, is ETGVTQSPTHLIKTRGQQVTLRCSSQSGHNTVSWYQQALGQGPQFIFQYYREEENGRGNFPPRFSGLQFPNYSSELNVNALELDDSALYLCASSVTGRVPEAFFGQGTRLTVV.